This TCR beta chain was identified in a study of follicular helper T cells after annual influenza vaccination. The assay was immunoSEQ multiplex PCR, and TCRdb's table has in-frame clones only and misses some. The sample lists 1,500 to 2,000 clones, roughly 84% seen once, with approximately 4.5% in the top ten. Sample time point: 2015-2016 season, pre-vaccination. V was pared by 2 bases and J by 4 bases, with 5 bases of the junction left unmatched. This CDR3 spans 16 amino acids. From germline, CDR1 is GTSNPN and CDR2 SVGIG (reference sequence). This sequence joins TRBV30 and TRBJ1-4, with 12 nucleotides matching TRBD1. This sequence originates from an adult who received the influenza vaccine. This material consisted of CXCR5+ CD38- circulating T follicular helper cells from blood, taken on the day of influenza vaccination. This sample's subset: circulating Tfh, non-naive CD4+CXCR5+PD-1+ (ICOS+CD38+ or ICOS-CD38-). As DNA, the CDR3 is TGTGCCTGGAGTCTGGGACAGGGGGCCCGTAATGAAAAACTGTTTTTT. Amino acids: CAWSLGQGARNEKLFF.